This passage covers 4 T cell receptor beta chains from one sample sequenced in a study of identical twins. TCRdb reprocessed the 5' RACE reads with MiXCR, giving one entry per CDR3 protein. The repertoire has about 890,000 distinct CDR3 sequences, roughly an eighth of them found once; the top ten carry about 1.6%. Separately, the same data were catalogued under a study of yellow fever vaccine responses in identical twins.

Input material: PBMCs. The receptors shown here come from a woman aged 18-29 years in good health.

In this sample, this clonotype turned up a few times. The rearrangement joins TRBV12-3 or TRBV12-4 to TRBJ2-3; 7 bases map to TRBD1. V was pared by 6 bases and J by 0 bases, with 6 bases of the junction left unmatched. The CDR3 sequence is 15 residues long. CDR3 region: CASSGTDLSTDTQYF. CDR3 bases: TGTGCCAGCAGCGGGACAGACCTTAGCACAGATACGCAGTATTTT.

The rearrangement links TRBV5-6 to TRBJ2-7; no clear D gene. Germline CDR1 reads SGHDT; CDR2 reads YYEEEE. V was shortened by 1 base and J by 8 bases, with 10 bases between the two germline ends. The CDR3 spans 12 residues. The CDR3 is CASSLNEYKQYF. In nucleotides, the CDR3 is TGTGCCAGCAGCTTGAACGAGTACAAGCAGTACTTC.

The chain recombines TRBV20-1 with TRBJ2-7; D may match TRBD1 or TRBD2 (5 bases each). The V end lost 0 bases, the J end lost 2 bases, and 14 bases lay between the germline ends. Per germline, CDR1 DFQATT and CDR2 SNEGSKA (reference sequence). This CDR3 contains 15 residues. For the CDR3, the DNA is TGCAGTGCTAGAGATAGGGAGACAGTGGCCTACGAGCAGTACTTC. Its translation is CSARDRETVAYEQYF.

This clonotype has a handful of counts. This rearrangement joins TRBV7-8 to TRBJ2-2; D is unclear. The CDR3 totals 13 residues. Germline CDR1 and CDR2: SGHVS and FQNEAQ. The V and J ends lost 5 bases and 4 bases respectively, with 8 bases between them. This CDR3 is CASSVLTTGELFF. CDR3 sequence (DNA): TGTGCCAGCAGCGTATTAACCACCGGGGAGCTGTTTTTT.